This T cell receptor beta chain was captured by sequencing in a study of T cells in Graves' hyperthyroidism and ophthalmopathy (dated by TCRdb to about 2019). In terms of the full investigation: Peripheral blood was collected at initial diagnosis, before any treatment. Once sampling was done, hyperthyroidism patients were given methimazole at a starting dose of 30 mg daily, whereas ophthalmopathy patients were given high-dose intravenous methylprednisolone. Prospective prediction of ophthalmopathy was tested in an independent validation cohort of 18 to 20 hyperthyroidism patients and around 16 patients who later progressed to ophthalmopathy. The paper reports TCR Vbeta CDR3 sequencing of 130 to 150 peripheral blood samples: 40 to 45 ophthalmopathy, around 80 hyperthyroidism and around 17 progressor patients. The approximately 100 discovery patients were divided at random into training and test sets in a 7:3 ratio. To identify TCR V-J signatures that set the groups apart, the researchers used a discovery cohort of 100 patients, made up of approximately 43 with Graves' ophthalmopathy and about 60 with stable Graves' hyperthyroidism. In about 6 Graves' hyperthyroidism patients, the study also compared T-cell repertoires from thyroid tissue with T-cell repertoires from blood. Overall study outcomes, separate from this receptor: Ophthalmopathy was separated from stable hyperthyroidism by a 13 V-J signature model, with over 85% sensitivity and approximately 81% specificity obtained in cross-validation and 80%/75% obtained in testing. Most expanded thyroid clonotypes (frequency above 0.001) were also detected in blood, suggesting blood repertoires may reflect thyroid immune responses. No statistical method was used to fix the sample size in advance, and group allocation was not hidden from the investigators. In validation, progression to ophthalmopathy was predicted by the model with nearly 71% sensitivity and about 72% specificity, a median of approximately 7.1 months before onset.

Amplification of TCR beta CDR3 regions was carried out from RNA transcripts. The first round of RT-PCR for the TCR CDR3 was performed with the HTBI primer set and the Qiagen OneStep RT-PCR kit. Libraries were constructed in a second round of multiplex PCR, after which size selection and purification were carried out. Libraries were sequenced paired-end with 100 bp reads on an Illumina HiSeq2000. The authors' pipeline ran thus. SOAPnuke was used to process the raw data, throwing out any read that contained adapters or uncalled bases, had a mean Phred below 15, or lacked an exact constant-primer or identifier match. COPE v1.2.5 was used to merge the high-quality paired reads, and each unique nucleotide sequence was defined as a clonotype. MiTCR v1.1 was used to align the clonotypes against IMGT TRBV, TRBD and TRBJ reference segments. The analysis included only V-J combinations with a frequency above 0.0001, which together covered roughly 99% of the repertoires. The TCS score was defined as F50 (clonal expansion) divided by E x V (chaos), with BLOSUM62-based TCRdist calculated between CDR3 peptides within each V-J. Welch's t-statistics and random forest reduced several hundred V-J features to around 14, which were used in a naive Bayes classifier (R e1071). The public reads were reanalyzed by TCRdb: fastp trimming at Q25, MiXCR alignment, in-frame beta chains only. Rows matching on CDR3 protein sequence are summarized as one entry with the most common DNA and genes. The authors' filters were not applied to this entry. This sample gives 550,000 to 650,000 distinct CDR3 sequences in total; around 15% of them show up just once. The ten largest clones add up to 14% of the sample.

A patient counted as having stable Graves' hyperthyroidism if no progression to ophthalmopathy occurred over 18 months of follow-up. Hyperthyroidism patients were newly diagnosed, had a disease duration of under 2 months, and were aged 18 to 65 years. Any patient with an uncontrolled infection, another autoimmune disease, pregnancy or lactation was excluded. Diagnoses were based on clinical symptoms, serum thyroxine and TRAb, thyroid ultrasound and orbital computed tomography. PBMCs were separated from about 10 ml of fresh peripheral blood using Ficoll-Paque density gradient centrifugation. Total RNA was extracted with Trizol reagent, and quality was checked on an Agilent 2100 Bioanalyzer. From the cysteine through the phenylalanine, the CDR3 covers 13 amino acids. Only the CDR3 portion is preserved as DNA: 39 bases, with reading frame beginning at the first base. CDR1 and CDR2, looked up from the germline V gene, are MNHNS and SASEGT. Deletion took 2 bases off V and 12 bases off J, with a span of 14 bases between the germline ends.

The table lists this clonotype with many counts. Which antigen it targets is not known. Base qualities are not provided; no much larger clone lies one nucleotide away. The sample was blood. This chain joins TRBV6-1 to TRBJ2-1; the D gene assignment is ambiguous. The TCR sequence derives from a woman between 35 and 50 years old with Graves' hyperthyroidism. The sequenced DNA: TGTGCCAGCAGTGAAATTAAGTCGGCAGGGCAGTTCTTC. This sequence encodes CASSEIKSAGQFF.